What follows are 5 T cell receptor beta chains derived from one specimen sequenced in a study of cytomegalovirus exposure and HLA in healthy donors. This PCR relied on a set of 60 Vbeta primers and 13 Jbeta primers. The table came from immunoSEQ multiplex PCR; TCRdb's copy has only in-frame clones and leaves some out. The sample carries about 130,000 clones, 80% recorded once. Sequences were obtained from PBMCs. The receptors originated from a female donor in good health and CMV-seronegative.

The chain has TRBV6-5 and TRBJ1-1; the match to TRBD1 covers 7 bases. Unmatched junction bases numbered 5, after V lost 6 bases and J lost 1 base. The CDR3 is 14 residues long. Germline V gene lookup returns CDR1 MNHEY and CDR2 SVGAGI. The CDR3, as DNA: TGTGCCAGCAGGAGAGACAGGGCGAACACTGAAGCTTTCTTT. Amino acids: CASRRDRANTEAFF.

CDR3 residues: CASMRSYLNTEAFF. CDR3 sequence (DNA): TGTGCCAGCATGCGTAGTTACCTGAACACTGAAGCTTTCTTT. The chain couples TRBV2 to TRBJ1-1, with D uncertain. V gave up 7 bases and J gave up 0 bases, with 12 bases separating them. The CDR3 contains 14 residues. Per germline, CDR1 SNHLY and CDR2 FYNNEI.

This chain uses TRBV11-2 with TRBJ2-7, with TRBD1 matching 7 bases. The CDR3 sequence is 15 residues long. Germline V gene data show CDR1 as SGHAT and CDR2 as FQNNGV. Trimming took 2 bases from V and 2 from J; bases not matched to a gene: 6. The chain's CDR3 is CASSLLTRGTYEQYF. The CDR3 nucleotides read TGTGCCAGCAGCTTACTCACCAGGGGGACCTACGAGCAGTACTTC.

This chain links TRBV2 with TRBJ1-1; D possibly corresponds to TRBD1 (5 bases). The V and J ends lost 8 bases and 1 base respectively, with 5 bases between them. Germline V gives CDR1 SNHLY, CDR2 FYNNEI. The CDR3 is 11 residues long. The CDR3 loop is CASDRNTEAFF. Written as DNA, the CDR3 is TGTGCCAGCGACAGGAACACTGAAGCTTTCTTT.

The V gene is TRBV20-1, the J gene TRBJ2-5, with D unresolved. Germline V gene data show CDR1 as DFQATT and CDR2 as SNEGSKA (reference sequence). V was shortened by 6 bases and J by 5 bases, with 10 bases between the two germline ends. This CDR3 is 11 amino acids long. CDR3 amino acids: CSAFPVETQYF. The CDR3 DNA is TGCAGTGCCTTCCCCGTGGAGACCCAGTACTTC.